The T cell receptor (beta chain) under discussion was sequenced for a study of neurological immune-mediated disorders (dated by TCRdb to between 2018 and 2020). For context, the study as a whole: The study compared peripheral blood TCR-beta repertoires of HTLV-I-associated myelopathy (HAM/TSP) patients, multiple sclerosis patients and healthy controls using UMI-based sequencing. The approximately 110 TCR-beta libraries included longitudinal samples, technical triplicates and paired sorted CD4+ and CD8+ T-cell subsets alongside PBMC samples. The cohort comprised some 71 subjects: around 15 HAM/TSP patients, 35 or so multiple sclerosis patients and around 20 healthy controls. Beyond this particular receptor, the publication reports: TCR clonal expansion was greatest in HAM/TSP patients and smallest in MS patients, who ranked below even healthy controls. No identical CDR3 amino acid sequences were found to be shared among expanded clones across subjects, suggesting that TCR-beta repertoires were private in all groups.

The CDR3 spans 13 residues, from the cysteine through the phenylalanine. Of the read, only the CDR3 DNA is kept; its 39 bases are in frame from base 1. V is pared back by 8 bases and J by 1 base, with 11 bases lying between the germline termini. As encoded in the germline V gene, CDR1 is SGHTA while CDR2 is FQGNSA. Sorted-subset TCR libraries were prepared from about a million sorted CD4+ or CD8+ T cells. Peripheral blood was subjected to Ficoll-Hypaque density gradient centrifugation to isolate PBMCs, which were then cryopreserved in liquid nitrogen. The study also sequenced paired sorted CD4+ and CD8+ subsets from healthy controls, HAM/TSP patients and MS patients. cDNA was synthesized by template-switch 5'RACE using a primer with a 10-nucleotide random unique molecular identifier that tagged each TCR transcript. Every sequencing run covered 15-18 subjects and yielded more than 180 million TCR-beta sequences. The RNeasy kit was used for extraction of total RNA. The KAPA Real-time Library Amplification kit was used to amplify TCR-beta VDJ regions with primers for the TCR constant region and the 5'RACE anchor. Sample indexes and Illumina adaptors were added in a first PCR, and a second PCR then increased library yield. After Ampure bead purification, the roughly 650 bp TCR product was size-selected on a 2% E-gel SizeSelection system. Before pooling, library quality was assessed on a Bioanalyzer, concentration was determined with Qubit, and library quantification was performed with the Kapa Library Quantification kit. Libraries were sequenced paired-end 2 x 150 bp on an Illumina HiSeq 2500. To increase sequence diversity, about 23-30% phiX was spiked into each library pool. As for how the authors treated the data: Quality-filtered reads were processed with the UMI-based MiGEC pipeline, and over 90% of raw TCR sequences were removed by the MiGEC pipeline during error correction. IMGT germline references were used for aligning VDJ genes, and each clonotype was defined as a unique CDR3 amino acid sequence together with its V-J genes. Clonal expansion, Shannon diversity and CDR3 relatedness were evaluated with VDJtools (CalcPairwiseDistances, ClusterSamples), while phylogenetic trees were built in CLCbio workbench. Expanded clones were defined as having at least 8 unique UMIs, based on coefficient-of-variation modelling across technical triplicates. In-frame beta chains were kept once TCRdb had trimmed the public reads at Q25 with fastp and called clones with MiXCR. Rows are combined by CDR3 protein, so each entry shows the most common genes and DNA. TCRdb, rather than the study authors, made the V and J calls. The sample yields more than 25,000 distinct CDR3 sequences; roughly 23% were counted once. 25% to 30% of the sample lies in the top ten.

In this sample, this clonotype turned up many times. Its antigen remains undetermined. Per-base qualities were not stored, and no clone one base away is much larger. The sequencing sample was made of CD4+ T cells from blood. The source of this sequence is a man in his forties or fifties with HTLV-1-associated myelopathy (HAM/TSP). The chain couples TRBV7-2 to TRBJ1-1; no D gene is confidently identified. The nucleotide sequence is TGTGCCAGCGGAAAGGGCCCGAACACTGAAGCTTTCTTT. Translated, this gives CASGKGPNTEAFF.